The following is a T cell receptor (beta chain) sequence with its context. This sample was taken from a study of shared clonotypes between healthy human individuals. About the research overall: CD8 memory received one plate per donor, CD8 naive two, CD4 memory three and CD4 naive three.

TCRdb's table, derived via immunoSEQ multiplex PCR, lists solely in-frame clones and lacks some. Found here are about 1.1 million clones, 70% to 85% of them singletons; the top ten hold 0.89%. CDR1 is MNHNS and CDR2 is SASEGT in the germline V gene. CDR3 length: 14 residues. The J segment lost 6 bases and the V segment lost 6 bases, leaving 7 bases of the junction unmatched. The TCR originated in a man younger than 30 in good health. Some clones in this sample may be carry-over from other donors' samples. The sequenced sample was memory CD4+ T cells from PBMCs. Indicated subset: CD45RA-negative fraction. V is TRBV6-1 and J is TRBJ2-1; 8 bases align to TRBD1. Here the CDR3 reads CASRTGTGTNEQFF. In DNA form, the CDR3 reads TGTGCCAGCAGAACCGGGACAGGCACCAATGAGCAGTTCTTC.